This TCR beta chain was recorded in a study of identical twins. Losses at the gene ends were 0 bases for V and 4 bases for J; bases not matched to a gene: 5. CDR3 size: 15 residues. Looked up from germline, CDR1 is GTSNPN and CDR2 is SVGIG (reference sequence). One entry per CDR3 protein, called by TCRdb with MiXCR from the 5' RACE reads. The sample holds around 290,000 distinct CDR3 sequences, more than 8% seen once. This clonotype showed up many times. The data also belong to a second study, concerning yellow fever vaccine responses in identical twins.

J is TRBJ2-1 and V is TRBV30; TRBD1 aligns across 8 bases. The sample taken for sequencing was CD8+ T cells sorted from blood. This receptor was identified in a woman younger than 35 in good health. The CDR3 protein is CAWSVLGTGYNEQFF. The CDR3 nucleotides are TGTGCCTGGAGTGTCTTAGGGACAGGATACAATGAGCAGTTCTTC.